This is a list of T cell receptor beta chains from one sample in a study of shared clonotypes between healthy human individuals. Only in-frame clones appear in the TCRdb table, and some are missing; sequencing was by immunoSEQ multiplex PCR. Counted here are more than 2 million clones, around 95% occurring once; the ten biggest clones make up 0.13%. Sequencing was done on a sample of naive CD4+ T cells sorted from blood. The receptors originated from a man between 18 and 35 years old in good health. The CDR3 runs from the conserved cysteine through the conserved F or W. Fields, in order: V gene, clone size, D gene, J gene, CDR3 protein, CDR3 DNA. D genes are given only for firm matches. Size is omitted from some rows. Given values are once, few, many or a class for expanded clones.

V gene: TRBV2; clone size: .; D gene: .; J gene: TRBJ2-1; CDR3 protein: CASRSDSYNEQFF; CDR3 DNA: TGTGCCAGCAGGAGCGACTCCTACAATGAGCAGTTCTTC
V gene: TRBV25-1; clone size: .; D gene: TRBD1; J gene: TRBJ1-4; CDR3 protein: CASTPGVPGQTNEKLFF; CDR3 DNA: TGTGCCAGCACCCCGGGGGTCCCGGGACAGACTAATGAAAAACTGTTTTTT
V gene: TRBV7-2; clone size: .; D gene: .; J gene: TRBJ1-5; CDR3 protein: CASSRGAQPQHF; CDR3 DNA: TGTGCCAGCAGCCGGGGCGCTCAGCCCCAGCATTTT
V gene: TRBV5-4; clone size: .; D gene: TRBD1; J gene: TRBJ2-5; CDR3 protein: CASSWRQGETQYF; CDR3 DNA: TGTGCCAGCAGCTGGAGACAGGGGGAGACCCAGTACTTC
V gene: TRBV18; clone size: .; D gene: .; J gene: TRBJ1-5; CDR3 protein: CASSPGTSNQPQHF; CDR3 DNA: TGTGCCAGCTCACCAGGGACGAGCAATCAGCCCCAGCATTTT
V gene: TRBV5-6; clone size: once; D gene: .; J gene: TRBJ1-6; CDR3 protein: CASSLEKNSPLHF; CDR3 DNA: TGTGCCAGCAGCTTGGAGAAAAATTCACCCCTCCACTTT
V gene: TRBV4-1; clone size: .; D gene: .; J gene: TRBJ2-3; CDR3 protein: CASSQDSGDWTQYF; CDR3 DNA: TGCGCCAGCAGCCAAGATTCAGGTGATTGGACGCAGTATTTT
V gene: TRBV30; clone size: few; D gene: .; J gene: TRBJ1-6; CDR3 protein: CAWDDGDSPLHF; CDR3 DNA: TGTGCCTGGGACGACGGGGATTCACCCCTCCACTTT
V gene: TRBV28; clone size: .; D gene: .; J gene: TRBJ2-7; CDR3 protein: CASTAQGERAYEQYF; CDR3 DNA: TGTGCCAGCACTGCCCAAGGCGAACGAGCCTACGAGCAGTACTTC
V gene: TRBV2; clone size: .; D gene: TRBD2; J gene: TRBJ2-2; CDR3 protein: CASSDSGRISGELFF; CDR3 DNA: TGTGCCAGCAGTGATAGCGGGAGAATTTCCGGGGAGCTGTTTTTT
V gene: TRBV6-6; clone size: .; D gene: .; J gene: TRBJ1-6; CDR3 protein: CATADDVSGGNSPLHF; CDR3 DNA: TGTGCCACCGCCGACGATGTCTCGGGAGGTAATTCACCCCTCCACTTT
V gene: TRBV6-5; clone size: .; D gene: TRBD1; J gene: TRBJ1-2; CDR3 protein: CASSRGQQGNYGYTF; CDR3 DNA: TGTGCCAGCAGTAGGGGCCAACAGGGGAACTATGGCTACACCTTC
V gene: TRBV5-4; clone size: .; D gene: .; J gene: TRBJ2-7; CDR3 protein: CASSSNRGGYEQYF; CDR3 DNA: TGTGCCAGCAGCTCGAACAGGGGAGGGTACGAGCAGTACTTC
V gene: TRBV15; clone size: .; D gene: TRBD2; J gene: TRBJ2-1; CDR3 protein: CATSWGLADNEQFF; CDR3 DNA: TGTGCCACCAGCTGGGGACTAGCGGACAATGAGCAGTTCTTC
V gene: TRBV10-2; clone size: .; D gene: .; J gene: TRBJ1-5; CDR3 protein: CASSEWRRDQPQHF; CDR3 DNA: TGCGCCAGCAGTGAGTGGAGACGAGATCAGCCCCAGCATTTT
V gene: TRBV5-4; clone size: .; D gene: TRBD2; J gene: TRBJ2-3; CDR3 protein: CASSHRLAGDTDTQYF; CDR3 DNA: TGTGCCAGCAGTCATCGACTAGCGGGGGACACAGATACGCAGTATTTT
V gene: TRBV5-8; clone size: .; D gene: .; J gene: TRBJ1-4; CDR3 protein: CASSLRGAVEKLFF; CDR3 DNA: TGTGCCAGCAGCTTGCGCGGGGCTGTTGAAAAACTGTTTTTT
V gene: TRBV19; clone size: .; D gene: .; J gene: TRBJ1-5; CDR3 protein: CASSPGTGINQPQHF; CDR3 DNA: TGTGCCAGTAGTCCCGGGACGGGAATCAATCAGCCCCAGCATTTT
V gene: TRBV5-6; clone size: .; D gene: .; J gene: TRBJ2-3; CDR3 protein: CASSFQTGTDTQYF; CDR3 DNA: TGTGCCAGCAGCTTTCAAACAGGGACAGATACGCAGTATTTT
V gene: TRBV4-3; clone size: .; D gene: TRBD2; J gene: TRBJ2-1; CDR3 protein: CASSQDVRTSGSYNEQFF; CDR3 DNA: TGCGCCAGCAGCCAAGATGTAAGGACTAGCGGGAGTTACAATGAGCAGTTCTTC
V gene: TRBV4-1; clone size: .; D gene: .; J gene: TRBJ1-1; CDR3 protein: CASSQGGGEGNTEAFF; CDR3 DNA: TGCGCCAGCAGCCAAGGAGGAGGGGAAGGAAACACTGAAGCTTTCTTT
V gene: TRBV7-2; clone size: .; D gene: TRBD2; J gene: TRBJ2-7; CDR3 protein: CASREDAGVGYEQYF; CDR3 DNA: TGTGCCAGCAGGGAAGACGCGGGAGTCGGTTACGAGCAGTACTTC
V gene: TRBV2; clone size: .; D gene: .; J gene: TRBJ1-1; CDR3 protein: CASSWAGNTEAFF; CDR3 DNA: TGTGCCAGCAGTTGGGCGGGGAACACTGAAGCTTTCTTT
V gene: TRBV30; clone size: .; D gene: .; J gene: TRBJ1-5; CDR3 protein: CAWSAWGNNQPQHF; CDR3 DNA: TGTGCCTGGAGTGCCTGGGGTAACAATCAGCCCCAGCATTTT
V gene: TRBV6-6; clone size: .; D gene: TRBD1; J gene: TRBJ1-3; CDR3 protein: CASRDSDRGGNTIYF; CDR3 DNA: TGTGCCAGCAGGGATTCGGACAGGGGGGGAAACACCATATATTTT
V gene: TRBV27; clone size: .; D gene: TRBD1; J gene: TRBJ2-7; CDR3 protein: CASSPRQGPYEQYF; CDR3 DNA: TGTGCCAGCAGTCCCCGACAGGGGCCCTACGAGCAGTACTTC
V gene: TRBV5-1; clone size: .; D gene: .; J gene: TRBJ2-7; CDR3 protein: CASSSSYEQYF; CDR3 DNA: TGCGCCAGCAGCTCAAGCTACGAGCAGTACTTC
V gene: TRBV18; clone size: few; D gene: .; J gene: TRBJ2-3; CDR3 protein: CASSPMSDTQYF; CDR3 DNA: TGTGCCAGCTCACCAATGTCAGATACGCAGTATTTT
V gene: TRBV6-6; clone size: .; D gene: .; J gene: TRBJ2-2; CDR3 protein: CASSYSVLTGELFF; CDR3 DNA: TGTGCCAGCAGTTACTCGGTCCTCACCGGGGAGCTGTTTTTT
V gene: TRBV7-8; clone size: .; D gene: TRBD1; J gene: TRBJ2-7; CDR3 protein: CASSFSRTGSYEQYF; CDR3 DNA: TGTGCCAGCAGCTTTTCCCGGACAGGCTCCTACGAGCAGTACTTC
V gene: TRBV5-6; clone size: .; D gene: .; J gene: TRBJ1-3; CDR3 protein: CASSLVAAVGNTIYF; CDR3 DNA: TGTGCCAGCAGCTTGGTGGCAGCAGTCGGAAACACCATATATTTT
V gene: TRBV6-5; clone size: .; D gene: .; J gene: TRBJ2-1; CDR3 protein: CASRRDWEFNEQFF; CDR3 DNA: TGTGCCAGCAGGCGGGACTGGGAATTCAATGAGCAGTTCTTC
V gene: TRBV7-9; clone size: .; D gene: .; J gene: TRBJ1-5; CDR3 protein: CASSLDGTLNQPQHF; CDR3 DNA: TGTGCCAGCAGCTTAGACGGGACACTTAATCAGCCCCAGCATTTT
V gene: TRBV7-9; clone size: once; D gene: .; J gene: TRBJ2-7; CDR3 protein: CASSLPPTYEQYF; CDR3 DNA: TGTGCCAGCAGCCTTCCCCCAACCTACGAGCAGTACTTC
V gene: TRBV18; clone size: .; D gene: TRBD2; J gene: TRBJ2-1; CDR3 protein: CASSPGALAWGYEQFF; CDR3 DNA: TGTGCCAGCTCACCTGGGGCACTAGCGTGGGGCTATGAGCAGTTCTTC
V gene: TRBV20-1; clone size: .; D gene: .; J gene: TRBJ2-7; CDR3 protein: CSARGSYEQYF; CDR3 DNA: TGCAGTGCTAGGGGGTCCTACGAGCAGTACTTC
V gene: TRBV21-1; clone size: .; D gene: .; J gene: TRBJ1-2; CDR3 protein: CASSKPGFYGYTF; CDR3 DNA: TGTGCCAGCAGCAAACCCGGATTCTATGGCTACACCTTC
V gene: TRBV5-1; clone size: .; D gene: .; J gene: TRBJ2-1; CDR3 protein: CASSLGQRYNEQFF; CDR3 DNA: TGCGCCAGCAGCTTGGGACAGCGCTACAATGAGCAGTTCTTC
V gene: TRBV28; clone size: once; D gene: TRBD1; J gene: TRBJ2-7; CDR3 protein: CASRPTGAFSYEQYF; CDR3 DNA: TGTGCCAGCAGACCGACAGGGGCCTTCTCCTACGAGCAGTACTTC
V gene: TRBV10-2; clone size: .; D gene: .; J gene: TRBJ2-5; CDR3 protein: CASSETPRETQYF; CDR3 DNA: TGCGCCAGCAGTGAGACTCCCCGAGAGACCCAGTACTTC
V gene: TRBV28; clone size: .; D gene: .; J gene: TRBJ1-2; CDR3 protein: CASSTATYGYTF; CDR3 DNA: TGTGCCAGCAGTACAGCCACCTATGGCTACACCTTC
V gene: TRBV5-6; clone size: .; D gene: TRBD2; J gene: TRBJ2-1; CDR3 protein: CASSYLGRESYNEQFF; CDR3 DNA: TGTGCCAGCAGCTACCTCGGGCGGGAGAGTTACAATGAGCAGTTCTTC
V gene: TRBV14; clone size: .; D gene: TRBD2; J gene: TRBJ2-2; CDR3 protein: CASSQGGGRRGELFF; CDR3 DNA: TGTGCCAGCAGCCAAGGTGGCGGGAGAAGAGGGGAGCTGTTTTTT
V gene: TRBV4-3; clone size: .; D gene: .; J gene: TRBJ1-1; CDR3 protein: CASSQEPQDVWAEAFF; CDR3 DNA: TGCGCCAGCAGCCAAGAGCCACAGGACGTCTGGGCTGAAGCTTTCTTT
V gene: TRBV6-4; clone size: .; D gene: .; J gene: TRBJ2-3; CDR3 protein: CASSEDFGLGDTQYF; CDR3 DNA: TGTGCCAGCAGTGAGGACTTCGGTTTAGGAGATACGCAGTATTTT
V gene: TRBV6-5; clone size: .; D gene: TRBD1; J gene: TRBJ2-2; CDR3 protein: CASSYSGQATGELFF; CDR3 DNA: TGTGCCAGCAGTTACTCGGGACAGGCCACCGGGGAGCTGTTTTTT